Detailed here is one T cell receptor beta chain. These data belong to a study of cytomegalovirus exposure and HLA in healthy donors. Study as a whole: The 120 million or so unique TCR beta sequences, from some 170 million T cells, were found by an earlier analysis.

These donors counted as nominally healthy when sampled, but unrecorded immune exposures were likely. CDR3 length: 14 amino acids. Per germline, CDR1 SEHNR and CDR2 FQNEAQ (reference sequence). Trimming removed 1 base at V and 3 bases at J, with 6 bases between. The PCR ran on 60 Vbeta and 13 Jbeta primers. Clones were read by immunoSEQ multiplex PCR, and TCRdb kept only the in-frame ones, dropping some. Of 50,000 to 70,000 clones listed, 65% to 80% were seen once; the top ten hold about 35%. The J gene is TRBJ1-4, the V gene TRBV7-9; D unclear. The sample taken for sequencing was PBMCs. This clonotype originated in a man in his forties or fifties in good health and CMV-seropositive. CDR3 sequence reads: CASSLGHANEKLFF. Here the CDR3 DNA reads TGTGCCAGCAGCTTAGGACACGCTAATGAAAAACTGTTTTTT.